The sequence of this T cell receptor beta chain was determined in a study of early T cells in non-severe SARS-CoV-2 infection. In the library, individual cDNA molecules carried attached unique molecular identifiers. Each CDR3 protein is one row after TCRdb ran MiXCR on the 5' RACE reads. The table lists nearly 80,000 distinct CDR3 sequences, 10% to 15% of them singletons. CDR1 and CDR2 from the germline V gene are MDHEN and SYDVKM. This CDR3 is built from 12 residues. V was trimmed by 5 bases and J by 9 bases, leaving 11 bases between them. This TCR derives from an adult who was a healthcare worker with PCR-confirmed SARS-CoV-2 infection or an uninfected control (not recorded which). The chain combines TRBV28 with TRBJ2-4, with D perhaps TRBD2 (5 bases). The sample taken for sequencing was whole blood. The CDR3 region is CASSILGRIQYF. Here the CDR3 DNA reads TGTGCCAGCAGTATACTAGGTCGCATTCAGTACTTC.